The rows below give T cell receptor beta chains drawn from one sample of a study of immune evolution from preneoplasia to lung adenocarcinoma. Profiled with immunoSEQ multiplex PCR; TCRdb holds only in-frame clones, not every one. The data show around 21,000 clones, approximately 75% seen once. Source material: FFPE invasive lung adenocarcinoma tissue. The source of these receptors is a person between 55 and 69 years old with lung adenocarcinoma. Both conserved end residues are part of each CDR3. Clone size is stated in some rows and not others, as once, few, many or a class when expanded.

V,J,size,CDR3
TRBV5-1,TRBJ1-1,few,CASSFQGEGTEAFF
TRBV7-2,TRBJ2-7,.,CASSLKGQGGHEQYF
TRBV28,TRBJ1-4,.,CAARRAGKLFF
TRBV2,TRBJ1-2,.,CASSGGTSDYGYTF
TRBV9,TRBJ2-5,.,CASTPLAGGGRLGETQYF
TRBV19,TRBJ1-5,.,CASSRLDSRDQPQHF
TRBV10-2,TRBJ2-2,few,CASSVYTGELFF
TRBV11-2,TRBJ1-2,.,CASSLQAGGYTF
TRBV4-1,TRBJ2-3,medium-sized,CASSQGGGDTQYF
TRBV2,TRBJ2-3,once,CASSEWADTQYF
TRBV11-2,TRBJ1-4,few,CASSHGDRDNEKLFF
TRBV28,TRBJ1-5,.,CASSGTQPQHF
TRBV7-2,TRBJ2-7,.,CASSLRGGDVYEQYF
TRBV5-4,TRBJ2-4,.,CASSLAGQDKNIQYF
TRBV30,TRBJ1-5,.,CAWSRGYSNQPQHF
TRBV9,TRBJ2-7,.,CASSVDGSSYEQYF